This T cell receptor (beta chain) was sequenced during a study of T cells after yellow fever vaccination. TCRdb passed the 5' RACE reads through MiXCR, listing each CDR3 protein once. The table shows around 400,000 distinct CDR3 sequences, with around a tenth occurring only once. Germline assignment: CDR1 SEHNR and CDR2 FQNEAQ (reference sequence). The V and J ends lost 3 bases and 1 base respectively, with 9 bases between them. The CDR3 contains 15 residues. The source is a man younger than 35 who received the YFV17D yellow fever vaccine. The sequenced sample was PBMCs, obtained on the day of the first yellow fever vaccination. V is TRBV7-9 and J is TRBJ1-4; D is possibly TRBD1 (5 bases). The chain's CDR3 is CASSLRDGTNEKLFF. For the CDR3, the DNA is TGTGCCAGCAGCTTGCGGGACGGAACTAATGAAAAACTGTTTTTT. The full variable domain, with the rest looked up from reference TRBV7-9 and TRBJ1-4, is DTGVSQNPRHKITKRGQNVTFRCDPISEHNRLYWYRQTLGQGPEFLTYFQNEAQLEKSRLLSDRFSAERPKGSFSTLEIQRTEQGDSAMYLCASSLRDGTNEKLFFGSGTQLSVL.